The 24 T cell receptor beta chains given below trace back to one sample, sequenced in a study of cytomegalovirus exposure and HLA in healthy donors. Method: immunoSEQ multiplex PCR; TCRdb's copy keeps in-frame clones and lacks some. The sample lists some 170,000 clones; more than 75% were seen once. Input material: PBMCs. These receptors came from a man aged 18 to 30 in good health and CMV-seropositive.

CDR3 nucleotide sequence: TGTGCCAGCAGCCCTCAACCCGGGACAGGGAAGCCAGATACGCAGTATTTT. It codes for CASSPQPGTGKPDTQYF. This rearrangement joins TRBV7-3 to TRBJ2-3; 9 nucleotides align to TRBD1. The V gene end was trimmed by 5 bases and the J gene end by 4 bases; junction bases not matched to a gene: 13. CDR3 length: 17 residues. Germline V gives CDR1 SGHTA, CDR2 FQGTGA.

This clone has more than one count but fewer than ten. CDR3 sequence reads: CASSLVRAAVNQPQHF. In DNA form, the CDR3 reads TGTGCCAGCAGCTTAGTCAGGGCCGCCGTCAATCAGCCCCAGCATTTT. The V and J genes are TRBV7-2 and TRBJ1-5, with a weak D call TRBD1 (5 bases). Germline assignment: CDR1 SGHTA and CDR2 FQGNSA. The CDR3 loop spans 16 amino acids. V was pared by 1 base and J by 3 bases, with 13 bases between.

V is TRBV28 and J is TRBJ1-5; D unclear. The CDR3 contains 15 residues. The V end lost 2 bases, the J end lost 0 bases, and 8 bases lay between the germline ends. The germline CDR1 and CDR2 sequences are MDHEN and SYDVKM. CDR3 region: CASSLVGDSNQPQHF. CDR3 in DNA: TGTGCCAGCAGTTTAGTGGGAGATAGCAATCAGCCCCAGCATTTT.

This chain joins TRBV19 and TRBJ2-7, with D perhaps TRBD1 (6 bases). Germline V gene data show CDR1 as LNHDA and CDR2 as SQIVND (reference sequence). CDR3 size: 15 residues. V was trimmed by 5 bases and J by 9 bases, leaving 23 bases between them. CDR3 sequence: CASSPGQLVTGAQYF. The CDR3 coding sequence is TGTGCCAGTAGTCCGGGACAACTGGTCACAGGTGCGCAGTACTTC.

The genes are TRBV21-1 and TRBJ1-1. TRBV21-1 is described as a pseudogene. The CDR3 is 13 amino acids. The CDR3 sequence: CASTQKEGTEAFF. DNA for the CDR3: TGTGCCAGCACCCAAAAGGAGGGAACTGAAGCTTTCTTT.

CDR3 nucleotide sequence: TGTGCCAGCTCACCGGCGGGACTAGCGGGAGCCAATGAGCAGTTCTTC. Translated, it gives CASSPAGLAGANEQFF. The V and J genes are TRBV18 and TRBJ2-1; 14 nucleotides match TRBD2. The CDR3 totals 16 residues. V gave up 3 bases and J gave up 6 bases; unmatched junction bases: 4. Germline V CDR1 and CDR2: KGHSH, LQKENI.

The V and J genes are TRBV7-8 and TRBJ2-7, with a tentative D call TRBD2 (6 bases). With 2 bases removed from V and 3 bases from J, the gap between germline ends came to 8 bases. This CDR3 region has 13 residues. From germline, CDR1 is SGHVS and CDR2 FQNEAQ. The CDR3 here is CASSLPRGYEQYF. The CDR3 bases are TGTGCCAGCAGCTTACCGCGGGGCTACGAGCAGTACTTC.

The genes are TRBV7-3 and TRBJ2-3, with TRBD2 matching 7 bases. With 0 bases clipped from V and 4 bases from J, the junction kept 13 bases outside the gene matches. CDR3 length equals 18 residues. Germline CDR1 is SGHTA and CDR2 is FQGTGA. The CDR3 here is CASSLTAGLSTPPDTQYF. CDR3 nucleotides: TGTGCCAGCAGCTTAACAGCGGGACTATCAACCCCCCCAGATACGCAGTATTTT.

The CDR3 is CASCSGSMNTEAFF. Here the CDR3 DNA reads TGTGCTAGCTGTAGCGGATCCATGAACACTGAAGCTTTCTTT. The chain links TRBV12-5 to TRBJ1-1; no clear D. This CDR3 has 14 residues. Germline CDR1 and CDR2: LGHNT and FRNRAP. The germline V and J ends were trimmed by 9 bases and 0 bases, with 14 bases remaining between them.

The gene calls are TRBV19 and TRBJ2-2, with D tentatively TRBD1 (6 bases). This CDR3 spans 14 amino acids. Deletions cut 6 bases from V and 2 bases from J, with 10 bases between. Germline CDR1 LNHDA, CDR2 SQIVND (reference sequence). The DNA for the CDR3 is TGTGCCAGTAGGGCACAGGGAAACACCGGGGAGCTGTTTTTT. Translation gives CASRAQGNTGELFF.

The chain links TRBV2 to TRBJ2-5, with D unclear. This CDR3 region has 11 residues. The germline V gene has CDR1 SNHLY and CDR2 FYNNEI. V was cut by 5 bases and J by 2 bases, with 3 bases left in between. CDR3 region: CASSLQETQYF. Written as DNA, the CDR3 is TGTGCCAGCAGTTTACAAGAGACCCAGTACTTC. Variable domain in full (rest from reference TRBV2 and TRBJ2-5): EPEVTQTPSHQVTQMGQEVILRCVPISNHLYFYWYRQILGQKVEFLVSFYNNEISEKSEIFDDQFSVERPDGSNFTLKIRSTKLEDSAMYFCASSLQETQYFGPGTRLLVL.

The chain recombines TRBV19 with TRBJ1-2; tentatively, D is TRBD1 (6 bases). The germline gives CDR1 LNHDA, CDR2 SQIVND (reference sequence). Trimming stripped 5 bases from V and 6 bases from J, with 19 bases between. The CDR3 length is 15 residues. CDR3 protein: CASSPGLGAQNGYTF. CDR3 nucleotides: TGTGCCAGTAGTCCCGGTTTGGGGGCTCAGAATGGCTACACCTTC.

The CDR3 sequence: CASSYSWSGPTDTQYF. The CDR3 nucleotides are TGTGCCAGCAGTTACTCGTGGAGCGGGCCCACAGATACGCAGTATTTT. The chain links TRBV6-6 to TRBJ2-3; a weak D match, TRBD2 (6 bases). V lost 0 bases, J lost 2 bases, and 12 bases lay in between. Germline loops: CDR1 MNHNY, CDR2 SVGAGI (reference sequence). The CDR3 extends over 16 amino acids.

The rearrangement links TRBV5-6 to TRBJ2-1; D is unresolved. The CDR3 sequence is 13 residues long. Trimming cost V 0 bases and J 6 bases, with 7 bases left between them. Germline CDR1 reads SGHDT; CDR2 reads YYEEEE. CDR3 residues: CASSLGSVNEQFF. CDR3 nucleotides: TGTGCCAGCAGCTTGGGCAGCGTCAATGAGCAGTTCTTC.

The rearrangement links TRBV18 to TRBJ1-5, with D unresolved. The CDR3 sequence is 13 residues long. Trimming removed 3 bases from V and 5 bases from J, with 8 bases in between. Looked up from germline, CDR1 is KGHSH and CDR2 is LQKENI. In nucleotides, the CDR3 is TGTGCCAGCTCACCGTCCCGAGATCAGCCCCAGCATTTT. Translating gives CASSPSRDQPQHF. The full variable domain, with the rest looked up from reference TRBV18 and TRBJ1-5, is NAGVMQNPRHLVRRRGQEARLRCSPMKGHSHVYWYRQLPEEGLKFMVYLQKENIIDESGMPKERFSAEFPKEGPSILRIQQVVRGDSAAYFCASSPSRDQPQHFGDGTRLSIL.

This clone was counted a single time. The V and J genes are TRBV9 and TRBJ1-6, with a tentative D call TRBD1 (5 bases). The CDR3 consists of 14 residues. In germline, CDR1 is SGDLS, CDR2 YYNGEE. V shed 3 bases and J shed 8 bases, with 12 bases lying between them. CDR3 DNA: TGTGCCAGCAGCGGCGGGGGACCTTATTCACCCCTCCACTTT. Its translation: CASSGGGPYSPLHF.

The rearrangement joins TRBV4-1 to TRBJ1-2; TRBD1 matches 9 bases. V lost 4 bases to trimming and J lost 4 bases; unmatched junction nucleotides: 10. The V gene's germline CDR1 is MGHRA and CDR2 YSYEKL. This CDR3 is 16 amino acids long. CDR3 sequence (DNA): TGCGCCAGCAGCCTACGCCAGGACAGGGGCGCCTATGGCTACACCTTC. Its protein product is CASSLRQDRGAYGYTF.

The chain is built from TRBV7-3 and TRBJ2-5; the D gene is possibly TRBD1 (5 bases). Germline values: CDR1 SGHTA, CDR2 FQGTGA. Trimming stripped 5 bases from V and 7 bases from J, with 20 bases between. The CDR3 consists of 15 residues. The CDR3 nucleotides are TGTGCCAGCAGCCCCGACTCGGCTGGGGCGTTGACCCAGTACTTC. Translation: CASSPDSAGALTQYF.

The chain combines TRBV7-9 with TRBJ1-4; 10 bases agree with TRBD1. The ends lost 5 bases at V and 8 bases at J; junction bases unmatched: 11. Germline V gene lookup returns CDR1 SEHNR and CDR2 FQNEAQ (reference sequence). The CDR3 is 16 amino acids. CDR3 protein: CASSASPDRGSEKLFF. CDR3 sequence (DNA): TGTGCCAGCAGCGCATCCCCGGACAGGGGGTCGGAAAAACTGTTTTTT.

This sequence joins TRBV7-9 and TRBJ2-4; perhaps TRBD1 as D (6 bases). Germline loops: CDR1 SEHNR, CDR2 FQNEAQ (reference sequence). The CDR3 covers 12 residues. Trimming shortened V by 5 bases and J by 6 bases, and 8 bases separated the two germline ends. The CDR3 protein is CASSPQGNIQYF. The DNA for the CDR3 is TGTGCCAGCAGCCCACAGGGAAACATTCAGTACTTC.

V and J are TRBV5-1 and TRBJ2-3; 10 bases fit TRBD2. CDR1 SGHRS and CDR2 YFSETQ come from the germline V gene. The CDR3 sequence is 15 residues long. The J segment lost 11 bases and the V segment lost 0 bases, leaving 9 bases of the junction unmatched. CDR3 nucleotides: TGCGCCAGCAGCTTGGCCCTAACTAGCGGGGTCCGGCAGTATTTT. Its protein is CASSLALTSGVRQYF.

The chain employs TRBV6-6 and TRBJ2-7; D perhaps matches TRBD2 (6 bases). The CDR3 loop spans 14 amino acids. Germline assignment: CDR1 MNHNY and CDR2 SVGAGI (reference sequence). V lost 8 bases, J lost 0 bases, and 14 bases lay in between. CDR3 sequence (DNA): TGTGCCAGCGCGGAGGGATCCAGCTCCTACGAGCAGTACTTC. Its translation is CASAEGSSSYEQYF.

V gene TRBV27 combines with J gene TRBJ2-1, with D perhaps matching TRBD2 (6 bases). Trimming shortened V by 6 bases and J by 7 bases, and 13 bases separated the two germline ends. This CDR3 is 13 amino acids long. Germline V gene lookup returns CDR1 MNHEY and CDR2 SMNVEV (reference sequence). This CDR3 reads CASRRGGVNEQFF. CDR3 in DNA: TGTGCCAGCAGGCGGGGAGGCGTTAATGAGCAGTTCTTC.

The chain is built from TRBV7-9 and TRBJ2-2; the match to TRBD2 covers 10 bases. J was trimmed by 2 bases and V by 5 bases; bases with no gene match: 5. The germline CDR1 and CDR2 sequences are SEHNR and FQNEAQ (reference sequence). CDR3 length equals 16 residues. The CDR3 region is CASSPKREGNTGELFF. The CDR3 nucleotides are TGTGCCAGCAGCCCCAAGCGGGAGGGCAACACCGGGGAGCTGTTTTTT.